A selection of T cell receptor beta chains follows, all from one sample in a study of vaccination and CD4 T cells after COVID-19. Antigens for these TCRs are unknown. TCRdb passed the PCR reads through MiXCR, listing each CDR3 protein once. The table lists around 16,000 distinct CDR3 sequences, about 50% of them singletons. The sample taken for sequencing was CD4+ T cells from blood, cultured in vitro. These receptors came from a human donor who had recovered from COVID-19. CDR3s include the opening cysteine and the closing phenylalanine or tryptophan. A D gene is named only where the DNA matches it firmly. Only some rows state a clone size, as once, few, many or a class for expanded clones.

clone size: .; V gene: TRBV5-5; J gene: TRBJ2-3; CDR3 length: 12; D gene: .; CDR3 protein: CASSPFSDTQYF; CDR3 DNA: TGTGCCAGCAGCCCCTTTTCGGATACGCAGTATTTT
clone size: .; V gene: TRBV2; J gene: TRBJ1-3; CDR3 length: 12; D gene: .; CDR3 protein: CASSEGGNTIYF; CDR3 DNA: TGTGCCAGCAGTGAAGGCGGAAACACCATATATTTT
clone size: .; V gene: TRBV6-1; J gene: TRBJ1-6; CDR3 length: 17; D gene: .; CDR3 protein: CASTFTIPGARGSPLHF; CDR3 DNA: TGTGCCAGCACCTTTACGATCCCTGGGGCCCGGGGATCACCCCTCCACTTT
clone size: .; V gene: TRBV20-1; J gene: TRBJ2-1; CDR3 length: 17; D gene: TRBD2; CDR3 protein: CSAKGWTSGRSYNEQFF; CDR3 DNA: TGCAGTGCTAAAGGCTGGACTAGCGGGAGGTCCTACAATGAGCAGTTCTTC
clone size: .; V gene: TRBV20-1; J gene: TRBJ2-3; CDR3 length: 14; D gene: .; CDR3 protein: CSARAPRGADTQYF; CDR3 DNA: TGCAGTGCCCGCGCCCCCAGGGGTGCAGATACGCAGTATTTT
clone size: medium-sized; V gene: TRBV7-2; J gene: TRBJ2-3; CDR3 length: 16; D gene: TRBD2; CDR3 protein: CASSQRGGSIPDTQYF; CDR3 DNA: TGTGCCAGCAGCCAGAGGGGCGGGAGTATCCCAGATACGCAGTATTTT
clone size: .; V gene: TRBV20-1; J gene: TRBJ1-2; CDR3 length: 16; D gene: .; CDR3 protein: CSARATGQGPLYGYTF; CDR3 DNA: TGCAGTGCTAGAGCTACCGGGCAGGGGCCACTCTATGGCTACACCTTC
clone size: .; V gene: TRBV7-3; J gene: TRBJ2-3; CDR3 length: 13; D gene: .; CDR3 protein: CASSLNRADTQYF; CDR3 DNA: TGTGCCAGCAGCCTAAACAGGGCAGATACGCAGTATTTT
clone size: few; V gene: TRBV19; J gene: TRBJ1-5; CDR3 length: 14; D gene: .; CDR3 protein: CASSDPAEGQPQHF; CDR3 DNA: TGTGCCAGTAGTGATCCGGCAGAAGGCCAGCCCCAGCATTTT
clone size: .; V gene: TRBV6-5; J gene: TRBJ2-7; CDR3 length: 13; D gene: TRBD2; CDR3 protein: CASRSSGGYEQYF; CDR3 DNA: TGTGCCAGCAGGTCCTCGGGGGGCTACGAGCAGTACTTC
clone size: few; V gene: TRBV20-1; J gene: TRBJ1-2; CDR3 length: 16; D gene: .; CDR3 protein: CSARNPGVGDTNGYTF; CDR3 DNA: TGCAGTGCGAGAAACCCCGGCGTAGGGGATACTAATGGCTACACCTTC
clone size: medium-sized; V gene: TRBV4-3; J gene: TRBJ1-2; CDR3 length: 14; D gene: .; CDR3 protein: CASSQSNRLRGYTF; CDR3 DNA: TGCGCCAGCAGCCAATCCAACAGGCTTAGGGGCTACACCTTC
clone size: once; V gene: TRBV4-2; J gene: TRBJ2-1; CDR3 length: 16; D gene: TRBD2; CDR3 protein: CASSQLLAGGTNEQFF; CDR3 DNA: TGTGCCAGCAGCCAGTTACTAGCGGGAGGGACCAATGAGCAGTTCTTC
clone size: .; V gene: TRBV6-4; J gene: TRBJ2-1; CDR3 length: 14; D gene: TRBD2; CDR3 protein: CASSQLAGYNEQFF; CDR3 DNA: TGTGCCAGCAGTCAACTAGCGGGTTACAATGAGCAGTTCTTC
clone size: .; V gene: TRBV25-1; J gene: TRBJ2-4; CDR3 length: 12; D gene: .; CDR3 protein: CASSRDLNIQYF; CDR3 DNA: TGTGCCAGCTCCCGGGACCTAAACATTCAGTACTTC
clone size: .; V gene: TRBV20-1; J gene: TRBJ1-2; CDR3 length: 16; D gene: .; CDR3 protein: CSARGDPGRSNYGYTF; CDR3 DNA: TGCAGTGCTAGAGGCGACCCGGGACGGAGTAACTATGGCTACACCTTC
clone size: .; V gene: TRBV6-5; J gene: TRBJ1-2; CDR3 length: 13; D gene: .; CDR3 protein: CASSYQSNYGYTF; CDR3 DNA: TGTGCCAGCAGCTACCAGAGTAACTATGGCTACACCTTC
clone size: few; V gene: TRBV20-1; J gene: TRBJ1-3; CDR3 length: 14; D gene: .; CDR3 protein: CSARGTDRGNTIYF; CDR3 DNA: TGCAGTGCTAGAGGGACAGACAGAGGAAACACCATATATTTT
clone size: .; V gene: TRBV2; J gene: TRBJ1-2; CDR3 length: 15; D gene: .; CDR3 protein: CASSGRDKLNYGYTF; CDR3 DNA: TGTGCCAGCAGTGGCCGGGACAAACTTAACTATGGCTACACCTTC
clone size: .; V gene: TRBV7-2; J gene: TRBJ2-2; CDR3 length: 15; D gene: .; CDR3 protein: CASGSGTINTGELFF; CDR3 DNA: TGTGCCAGCGGATCCGGGACCATTAACACCGGGGAGCTGTTTTTT
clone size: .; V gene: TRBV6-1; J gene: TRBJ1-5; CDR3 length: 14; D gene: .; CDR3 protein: CASGTDYSNQPQHF; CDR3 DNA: TGTGCCAGCGGGACGGACTATAGCAATCAGCCCCAGCATTTT
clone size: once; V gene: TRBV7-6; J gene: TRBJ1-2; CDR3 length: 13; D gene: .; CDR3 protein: CASSFAEGGGYTF; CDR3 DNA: TGTGCCAGCAGCTTTGCCGAGGGCGGTGGCTACACCTTC
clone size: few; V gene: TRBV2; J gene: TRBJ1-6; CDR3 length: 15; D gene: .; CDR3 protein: CASSDRGQTNSPLHF; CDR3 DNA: TGTGCCAGCAGTGACCGGGGCCAGACTAATTCACCCCTCCACTTT
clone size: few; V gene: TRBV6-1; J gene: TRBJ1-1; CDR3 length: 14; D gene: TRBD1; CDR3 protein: CASSVWTGNSEAFF; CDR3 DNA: TGTGCCAGCAGTGTGTGGACAGGGAACTCTGAAGCTTTCTTT
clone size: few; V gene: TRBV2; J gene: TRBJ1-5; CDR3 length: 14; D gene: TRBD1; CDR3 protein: CASRAWTGDQPQHF; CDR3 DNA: TGTGCCAGCAGGGCCTGGACAGGGGATCAGCCCCAGCATTTT
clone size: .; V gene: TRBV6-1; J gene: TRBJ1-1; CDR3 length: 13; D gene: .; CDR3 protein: CASQNSRGTEAFF; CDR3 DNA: TGTGCCAGTCAAAACTCTCGGGGCACTGAAGCTTTCTTT
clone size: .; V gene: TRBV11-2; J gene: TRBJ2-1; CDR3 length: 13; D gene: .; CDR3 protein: CASSPSRGNEQFF; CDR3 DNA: TGTGCCAGCAGCCCATCCCGCGGTAATGAGCAGTTCTTC
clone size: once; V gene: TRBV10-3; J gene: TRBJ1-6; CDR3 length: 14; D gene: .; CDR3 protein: CAIRATDTNSPLHF; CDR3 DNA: TGTGCCATCAGGGCGACGGACACTAATTCACCCCTCCACTTT
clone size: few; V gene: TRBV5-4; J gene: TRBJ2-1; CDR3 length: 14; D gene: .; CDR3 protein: CASSLGLASNEQFF; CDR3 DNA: TGTGCCAGCAGCTTGGGGCTAGCGTCCAATGAGCAGTTCTTC
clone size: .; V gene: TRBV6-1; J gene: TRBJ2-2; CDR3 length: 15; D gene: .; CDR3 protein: CASSEWGSVAGELFF; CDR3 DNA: TGTGCCAGCAGTGAATGGGGTTCCGTGGCCGGGGAGCTGTTTTTT
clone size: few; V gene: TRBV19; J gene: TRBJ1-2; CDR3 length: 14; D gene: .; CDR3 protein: CASSIQGANYGYTF; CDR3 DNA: TGTGCCAGTAGTATCCAGGGAGCTAACTATGGCTACACCTTC
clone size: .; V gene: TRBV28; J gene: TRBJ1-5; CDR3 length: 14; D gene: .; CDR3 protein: CASSLLGRNQPQHF; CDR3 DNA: TGTGCCAGCAGTTTATTGGGCAGGAATCAGCCCCAGCATTTT
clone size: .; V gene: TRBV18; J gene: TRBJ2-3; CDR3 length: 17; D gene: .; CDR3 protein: CASSLTVREVRTDTQYF; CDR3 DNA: TGTGCCAGCTCCCTGACGGTAAGAGAGGTTCGCACAGATACGCAGTATTTT
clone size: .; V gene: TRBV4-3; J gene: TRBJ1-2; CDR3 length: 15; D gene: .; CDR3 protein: CASSQDMGSFYGYTF; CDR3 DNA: TGCGCCAGCAGCCAAGATATGGGTTCTTTCTATGGCTACACCTTC
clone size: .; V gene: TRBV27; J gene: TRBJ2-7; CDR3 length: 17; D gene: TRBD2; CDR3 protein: CASSFYPLGLASSEQYF; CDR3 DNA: TGTGCCAGCAGTTTTTATCCTCTGGGACTAGCATCTAGCGAGCAGTACTTC
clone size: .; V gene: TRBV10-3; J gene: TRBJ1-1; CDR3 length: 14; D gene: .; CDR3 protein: CAISEKAMNTEAFF; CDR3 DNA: TGTGCCATCAGTGAAAAAGCAATGAACACTGAAGCTTTCTTT
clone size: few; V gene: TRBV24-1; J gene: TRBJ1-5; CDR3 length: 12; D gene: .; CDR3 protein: CAIRQTNQPQHF; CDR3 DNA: TGTGCCATCCGACAGACCAATCAGCCCCAGCATTTT
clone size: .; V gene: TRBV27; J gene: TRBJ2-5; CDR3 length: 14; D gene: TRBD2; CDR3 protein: CASSPPPGGETQYF; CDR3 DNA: TGTGCCAGCAGTCCCCCCCCGGGGGGTGAGACCCAGTACTTC
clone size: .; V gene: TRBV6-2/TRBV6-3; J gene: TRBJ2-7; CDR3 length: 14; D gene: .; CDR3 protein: CASSTPGVGGEQYF; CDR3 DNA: TGTGCCAGCAGCACCCCCGGGGTGGGGGGTGAGCAGTACTTC
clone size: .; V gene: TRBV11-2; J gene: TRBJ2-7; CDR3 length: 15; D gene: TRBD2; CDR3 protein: CASSLYSSGGKEQYF; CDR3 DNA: TGTGCCAGCAGCTTATACTCTAGCGGTGGGAAAGAGCAGTACTTC
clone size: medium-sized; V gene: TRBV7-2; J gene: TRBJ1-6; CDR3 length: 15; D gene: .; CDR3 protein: CASSLGPSGGSPLHF; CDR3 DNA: TGTGCCAGCAGCTTAGGCCCCTCTGGGGGGTCACCCCTCCACTTT
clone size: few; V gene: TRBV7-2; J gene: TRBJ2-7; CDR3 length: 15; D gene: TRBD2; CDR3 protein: CASSLRGGRIYEQYF; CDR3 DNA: TGTGCCAGCAGCTTACGTGGCGGGAGAATCTACGAGCAGTACTTC
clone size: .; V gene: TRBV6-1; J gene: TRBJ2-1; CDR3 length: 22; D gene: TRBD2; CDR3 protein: CASSEGLAGGLTHRRSYNEQFF; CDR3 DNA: TGTGCCAGCAGTGAAGGCCTAGCGGGGGGGCTTACCCACCGACGCTCCTACAATGAGCAGTTCTTC
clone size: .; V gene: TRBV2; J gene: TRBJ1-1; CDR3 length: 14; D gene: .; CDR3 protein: CATREDTINTEAFF; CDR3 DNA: TGTGCCACCAGAGAGGACACTATAAACACTGAAGCTTTCTTT
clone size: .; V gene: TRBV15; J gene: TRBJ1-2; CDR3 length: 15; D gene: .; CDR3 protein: CATSRGQGVNYGYTF; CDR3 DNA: TGTGCCACCAGCAGAGGACAAGGGGTTAACTATGGCTACACCTTC
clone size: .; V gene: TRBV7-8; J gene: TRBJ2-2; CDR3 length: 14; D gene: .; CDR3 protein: CASSAGTRAGELFF; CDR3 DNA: TGTGCCAGCAGCGCCGGTACCCGGGCCGGGGAGCTGTTTTTT
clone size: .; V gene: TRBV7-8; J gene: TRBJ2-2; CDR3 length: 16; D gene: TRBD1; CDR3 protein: CASSPTIQGAVGELFF; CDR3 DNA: TGTGCCAGCAGCCCGACAATCCAGGGGGCGGTCGGGGAGCTGTTTTTT
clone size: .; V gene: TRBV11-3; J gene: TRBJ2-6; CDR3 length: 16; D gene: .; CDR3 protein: CASSLDSRPGANVLTF; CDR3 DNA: TGTGCCAGCAGCTTAGATTCTCGTCCTGGGGCCAACGTCCTGACTTTC
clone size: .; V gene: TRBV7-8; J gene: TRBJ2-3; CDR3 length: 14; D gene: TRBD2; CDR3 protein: CASTPGLGLDTQYF; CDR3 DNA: TGTGCCAGCACCCCGGGACTAGGATTAGATACGCAGTATTTT
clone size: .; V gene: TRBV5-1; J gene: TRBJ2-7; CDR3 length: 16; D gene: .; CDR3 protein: CASSLEGWAGSYEQYF; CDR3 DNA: TGCGCCAGCAGCTTGGAGGGGTGGGCAGGTTCCTACGAGCAGTACTTC
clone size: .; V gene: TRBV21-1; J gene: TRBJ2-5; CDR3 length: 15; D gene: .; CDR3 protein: CASSKDLPRGETQYF; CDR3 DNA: TGTGCCAGCAGCAAAGATCTTCCCAGGGGGGAGACCCAGTACTTC
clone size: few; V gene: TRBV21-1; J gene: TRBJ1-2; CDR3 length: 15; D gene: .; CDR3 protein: CASSKQDWFNYGYTF; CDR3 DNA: TGTGCCAGCAGCAAACAGGACTGGTTTAACTATGGCTACACCTTC
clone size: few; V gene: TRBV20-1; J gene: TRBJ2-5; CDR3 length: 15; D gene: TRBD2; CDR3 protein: CSAHGASGVQETQYF; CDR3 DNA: TGCAGTGCTCATGGGGCTAGCGGGGTCCAAGAGACCCAGTACTTC
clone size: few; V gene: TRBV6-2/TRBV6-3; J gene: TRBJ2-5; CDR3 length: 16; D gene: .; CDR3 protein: CASNSLGGQGGETQYF; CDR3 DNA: TGTGCCAGCAACTCCCTTGGGGGGCAGGGGGGGGAGACCCAGTACTTC
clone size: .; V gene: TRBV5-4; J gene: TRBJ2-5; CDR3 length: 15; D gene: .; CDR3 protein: CASSLDGSRAETQYF; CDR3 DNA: TGTGCCAGCAGCTTGGATGGGAGTCGCGCGGAGACCCAGTACTTC
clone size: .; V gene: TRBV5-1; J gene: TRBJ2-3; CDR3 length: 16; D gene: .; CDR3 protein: CASSTWDKGGTDTQYF; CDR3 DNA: TGCGCCAGCAGCACCTGGGACAAGGGAGGCACAGATACGCAGTATTTT
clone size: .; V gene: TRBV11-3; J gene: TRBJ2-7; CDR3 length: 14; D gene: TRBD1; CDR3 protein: CASSFGTAGYEQYF; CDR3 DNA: TGTGCCAGCAGCTTTGGGACAGCTGGGTACGAGCAGTACTTC
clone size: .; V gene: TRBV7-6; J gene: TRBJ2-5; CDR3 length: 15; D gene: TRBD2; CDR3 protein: CASSSWISGGETQYF; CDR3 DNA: TGTGCCAGCAGCTCGTGGATTAGCGGGGGAGAGACCCAGTACTTC
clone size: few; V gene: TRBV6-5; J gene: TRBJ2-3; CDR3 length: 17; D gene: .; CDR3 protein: CASSSRRGSGFTDTQYF; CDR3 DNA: TGTGCCAGCAGTTCCCGGCGAGGTAGCGGCTTCACAGATACGCAGTATTTT